These 6 T cell receptor beta chains were all obtained from the same sample, sequenced in a study of type 1 and type 2 diabetes patients (dated by TCRdb to about 2016). The sample was run on an Illumina MiSeq. For TCRbeta CDR3 amplification, the template was genomic DNA taken from the sorted T cell subsets. The TCRbeta CDR3 region was amplified by multiplex PCR using 30 forward and 13 reverse primers. TCRdb reworked the public reads: Q25 trimming with fastp, MiXCR clone assembly, productive beta chains retained. Rows with one shared CDR3 protein collapse into an entry with the most common genes and DNA. Here the sample has more than 250,000 distinct CDR3 sequences; roughly 48% occur a single time. The ten biggest clones cover roughly an eighth of the sample. Material for sequencing was peripheral blood mononuclear cells (PBMCs). The source of these receptors is a man between 18 and 35 years old with type 2 diabetes.

V usage is TRBV7-2 and J usage is TRBJ2-2; 7 positions match TRBD2. Germline loops: CDR1 SGHTA, CDR2 FQGNSA. V was pared by 9 bases and J by 1 base, with 11 bases of the junction left unmatched. CDR3 length: 16 residues. The CDR3: CASSRTSAKNTGELFF. The CDR3 nucleotides read TGTGCCAGTAGCCGTACTAGCGCAAAGAACACCGGGGAGCTGTTTTTT.

This clonotype appeared a few times. The rearrangement uses TRBV2 and TRBJ1-5; D not certain. With 5 bases removed from V and 9 bases from J, the gap between germline ends came to 20 bases. The V gene's germline CDR1 is SNHLY and CDR2 FYNNEI. The CDR3 sequence is 15 residues long. CDR3 loop: CASSPNGLVMRPQHF. The CDR3 DNA reads TGTGCCAGCAGTCCCAATGGGTTGGTGATGCGGCCCCAGCATTTT. Full variable domain (outside the CDR3, taken from reference TRBV2 and TRBJ1-5): EPEVTQTPSHQVTQMGQEVILRCVPISNHLYFYWYRQILGQKVEFLVSFYNNEISEKSEIFDDQFSVERPDGSNFTLKIRSTKLEDSAMYFCASSPNGLVMRPQHFGDGTRLSIL.

This clonotype was observed a few times. The gene calls are TRBV20-1 and TRBJ2-2; D gene uncertain. The CDR3 spans 14 residues. The V and J ends lost 3 bases and 3 bases respectively, with 11 bases between them. Germline values: CDR1 DFQATT, CDR2 SNEGSKA (reference sequence). The CDR3 DNA sequence: TGCAGTGCTAGGGGCGGCTCAGACACCGGGGAGCTGTTTTTT. It codes for CSARGGSDTGELFF.

This clonotype was counted a few times. This rearrangement joins TRBV30 to TRBJ2-1; D is unclear. This CDR3 contains 14 residues. V was clipped by 1 base and J by 3 bases, with 10 bases between them. CDR1 is GTSNPN, CDR2 SVGIG, per germline (reference sequence). The CDR3 nucleotides read TGTGCCTGGAGTGGGAGTCCTAGCTACAATGAGCAGTTCTTC. Protein sequence: CAWSGSPSYNEQFF.

The rearrangement uses TRBV7-2 and TRBJ2-5; 7 bases fit TRBD2. The CDR3 covers 16 residues. The junction had 12 bases not matched to a gene; V was cut back by 6 bases and J by 2 bases. Germline CDR1 is SGHTA and CDR2 is FQGNSA. DNA for the CDR3: TGTGCCAGCAGTGTTTCTGGCGGGAGAGAGCAAGAGACCCAGTACTTC. This gives the protein CASSVSGGREQETQYF.

A remark on this clonotype: This may stem from a read error, because a much larger clone lies one nucleotide away. The rearrangement joins TRBV2 to TRBJ2-6, with no clear D. The CDR3 has 15 amino acids. CDR1 is SNHLY and CDR2 is FYNNEI in the germline V gene. CDR3 in DNA: TGTGTCAGCACCGACCCGGTGGGAGGGGCCAACGTCCTGACTTTC. It encodes CVSTDPVGGANVLTF.